What follows are 6 T cell receptor beta chains derived from one specimen sequenced in a study of blood T cell repertoires in COVID-19. Only in-frame clones appear in the TCRdb table, and some are missing; sequencing was by immunoSEQ multiplex PCR. The sample consists of 70,000 to 85,000 clones, roughly 90% of them appearing once. Sequenced: peripheral blood. The origin of the receptors is a human donor in a cohort sampled during active COVID-19.

This chain connects TRBV5-1 to TRBJ2-7; 12 positions agree with TRBD1. The CDR3 loop spans 14 amino acids. Germline CDR1 SGHRS, CDR2 YFSETQ. The V and J ends lost 5 bases and 7 bases, in that order; junction bases with no gene match: 7. The CDR3 DNA follows: TGCGCCAGCAGTACGGGACAGGGGGCGTCAGAGCAGTACTTC. Protein product: CASSTGQGASEQYF.

The chain joins TRBV5-1 to TRBJ2-7; 13 bases agree with TRBD2. Losses at the gene ends were 2 bases for V and 5 bases for J; bases not matched to a gene: 1. Germline V lookup: CDR1 SGHRS, CDR2 YFSETQ. This CDR3 has 14 residues. For the CDR3, the DNA is TGCGCCAGCAGCTTAACTAGCGGGAGGGACGAGCAGTACTTC. It specifies CASSLTSGRDEQYF. Full variable domain (missing parts from reference TRBV5-1 and TRBJ2-7): KAGVTQTPRYLIKTRGQQVTLSCSPISGHRSVSWYQQTPGQGLQFLFEYFSETQRNKGNFPGRFSGRQFSNSRSEMNVSTLELGDSALYLCASSLTSGRDEQYFGPGTRLTVT.

This chain connects TRBV5-1 to TRBJ2-1; D is possibly TRBD1 (6 bases). V was trimmed by 0 bases and J by 6 bases, leaving 16 bases between them. The germline V gene encodes CDR1 SGHRS and CDR2 YFSETQ. There are 16 residues in the CDR3. The CDR3 here is CASSLVGRGVRNEQFF. The CDR3, as DNA: TGCGCCAGCAGCTTGGTCGGCAGGGGTGTTCGCAATGAGCAGTTCTTC.

V gene TRBV6-5 combines with J gene TRBJ2-3; 8 bases fit TRBD1. In germline, CDR1 is MNHEY, CDR2 SVGAGI. J lost 2 bases, V lost 5 bases, and 6 bases had no gene match. This CDR3 region has 15 residues. The DNA for the CDR3 is TGTGCCAGCAGTCCCGGACAGGGAAACACAGATACGCAGTATTTT. It encodes CASSPGQGNTDTQYF.

The rearrangement links TRBV10-3 to TRBJ2-2, with D perhaps TRBD2 (5 bases). CDR3 size: 12 residues. V dropped 2 bases and J dropped 7 bases, with 5 bases sitting between them. Germline assignment: CDR1 ENHRY and CDR2 SYGVKD. The CDR3 region has the DNA TGTGCCATCAGTGAGGAGGGCGGGGAGCTGTTTTTT. Protein sequence: CAISEEGGELFF.

The chain recombines TRBV19 with TRBJ2-1; 13 bases align to TRBD2. The V segment lost 0 bases and the J segment 4 bases; nucleotides outside the gene matches: 0. CDR1 is LNHDA and CDR2 is SQIVND in the germline V gene (reference sequence). The CDR3 is made up of 16 amino acids. CDR3: CASSIELAGGYNEQFF. The CDR3 DNA reads TGTGCCAGTAGTATAGAACTAGCGGGAGGGTACAATGAGCAGTTCTTC. Full variable domain (missing parts from reference TRBV19 and TRBJ2-1): DGGITQSPKYLFRKEGQNVTLSCEQNLNHDAMYWYRQDPGQGLRLIYYSQIVNDFQKGDIAEGYSVSREKKESFPLTVTSAQKNPTAFYLCASSIELAGGYNEQFFGPGTRLTVL.